The 15 T cell receptor beta chains below come from one sample, sequenced in a study of shared clonotypes between healthy human individuals. Naive CD8 populations comprised CD45RO-negative cells positively selected for CCR7, excluding terminally differentiated effector memory CD45RA+ cells. Some clones are missing from TCRdb's copy, which holds only in-frame ones; the method was immunoSEQ multiplex PCR. The sample yields around 560,000 clones, approximately 95% seen once. The sample was naive CD8+ T cells sorted from blood. Receptors were obtained from a woman aged 25 to 39 in good health.

This clone was seen a single time. The V gene is TRBV28, the J gene TRBJ1-5; tentative D call: TRBD1 (6 bases). Germline CDR1 and CDR2: MDHEN and SYDVKM. The CDR3 length is 15 residues. The V end lost 6 bases, the J end lost 2 bases, and 14 bases lay between the germline ends. The CDR3 region is CASSLTGSRNQPQHF. The CDR3 nucleotides read TGTGCCAGCAGCCTAACAGGGTCTCGCAATCAGCCCCAGCATTTT.

V and J are TRBV28 and TRBJ1-5; D might be TRBD1 (5 bases). The CDR3 totals 14 residues. Per germline, CDR1 MDHEN and CDR2 SYDVKM. Trimming stripped 5 bases from V and 6 bases from J, with 14 bases between. Here the CDR3 DNA reads TGTGCCAGCAGTCCTAGGGGTATGGGTCAGCCCCAGCATTTT. Its protein product is CASSPRGMGQPQHF.

The chain has TRBV7-8 and TRBJ2-7; 8 nucleotides match TRBD2. Germline CDR1 and CDR2: SGHVS and FQNEAQ. This CDR3 has 15 amino acids. Losses at the gene ends were 2 bases for V and 1 base for J; bases not matched to a gene: 4. In DNA form, the CDR3 reads TGTGCCAGCAGCTTACCGGGGGGGGATTCCTACGAGCAGTACTTC. Translation: CASSLPGGDSYEQYF.

Worth noting for this clone: At the DNA level, this CDR3 is encoded by other sequences in the same sample as well. V gene TRBV27 combines with J gene TRBJ1-4, with no clear D. Germline V gene lookup returns CDR1 MNHEY and CDR2 SMNVEV (reference sequence). The CDR3 sequence is 14 residues long. Between the trimmed V and J ends, which lost 2 bases and 4 bases, there was a span of 8 bases. The CDR3 bases are TGTGCCAGCAGTTTAGTAGGCAGTAATGAAAAACTGTTTTTT. Its protein product is CASSLVGSNEKLFF. Based on the CDR3 plus reference TRBV27 and TRBJ1-4, the full variable domain is EAQVTQNPRYLITVTGKKLTVTCSQNMNHEYMSWYRQDPGLGLRQIYYSMNVEVTDKGDVPEGYKVSRKEKRNFPLILESPSPNQTSLYFCASSLVGSNEKLFFGSGTQLSVL.

V usage is TRBV7-9 and J usage is TRBJ1-2, with 8 bases identical to TRBD1. The germline CDR1 and CDR2 sequences are SEHNR and FQNEAQ (reference sequence). The CDR3 is 15 residues long. V was clipped by 5 bases and J by 0 bases; unmatched bases: 5. The CDR3 is CASSPRTGSNYGYTF. The CDR3, as DNA: TGTGCCAGCAGCCCCCGGACAGGGTCTAACTATGGCTACACCTTC.

Points on this clone: At the DNA level, this CDR3 is encoded by other sequences in the same sample as well. The J gene is TRBJ2-1, the V gene TRBV6-4, with TRBD2 identical over 9 bases. Germline assignment: CDR1 MRHNA and CDR2 SNTAGT. The CDR3 is 16 amino acids. The V gene end was trimmed by 0 bases and the J gene end by 3 bases; junction bases not matched to a gene: 3. The CDR3 here is CASSDSAGGGYNEQFF. DNA of the CDR3: TGTGCCAGCAGTGACTCCGCGGGAGGGGGCTACAATGAGCAGTTCTTC.

This clone was seen only once. The V call is TRBV2, the J call TRBJ2-7; TRBD1 or TRBD2 may be the D gene (5 bases each). Germline V gene data show CDR1 as SNHLY and CDR2 as FYNNEI. The V gene lost 2 bases and the J gene lost 0 bases, with 20 bases spanning the gap. The CDR3 contains 18 residues. The CDR3 nucleotides read TGTGCCAGCAGTGAAAGGCCGTACCAGGGACCGAGCTCCTACGAGCAGTACTTC. Protein sequence: CASSERPYQGPSSYEQYF.

V is TRBV19 and J is TRBJ1-1; D is undetermined. Germline loops: CDR1 LNHDA, CDR2 SQIVND (reference sequence). Trimming removed 7 bases at V and 4 bases at J, with 16 bases between. The CDR3 totals 14 residues. As DNA, the CDR3 is TGTGCCAGTACTTCCCTCCACGATATCACTGAAGCTTTCTTT. Protein product: CASTSLHDITEAFF.

This clone has a single count. The chain is built from TRBV7-3 and TRBJ2-7, with TRBD1 matching over 10 bases. V shed 5 bases and J 0 bases; nucleotides not matched to a gene: 7. From germline, CDR1 is SGHTA and CDR2 FQGTGA. This CDR3 has 16 residues. The CDR3 coding sequence is TGTGCCAGCAGCCCAGAAGGGACAGGGGACTCCTACGAGCAGTACTTC. It is translated as CASSPEGTGDSYEQYF.

The chain joins TRBV5-6 to TRBJ2-1; unclear D gene. The CDR3 spans 16 residues. Trimming stripped 5 bases from V and 2 bases from J, with 17 bases between. Germline V CDR1 and CDR2: SGHDT, YYEEEE. In nucleotides, the CDR3 is TGTGCCAGCAGGTTTCTCAAGGGTACCACCTACAATGAGCAGTTCTTC. Protein sequence: CASRFLKGTTYNEQFF.

This clone came up once. V and J are TRBV29-1 and TRBJ2-1; the D is unclear. V was pared by 7 bases and J by 3 bases, with 13 bases between. Germline lookup yields CDR1 SQVTM and CDR2 ANQGSEA. This CDR3 spans 13 amino acids. The CDR3 DNA reads TGCAGCGCTCCCCATCCTTACTACAATGAGCAGTTCTTC. This gives the protein CSAPHPYYNEQFF.

V and J are TRBV15 and TRBJ1-1; D perhaps matches TRBD1 (5 bases). Trimming removed 7 bases from V and 8 bases from J, with 17 bases in between. The CDR3 covers 13 residues. Germline V gene lookup returns CDR1 LNHNV and CDR2 YYDKDF (reference sequence). This CDR3 is CATKETEGEEAFF. CDR3 DNA sequence: TGTGCCACCAAGGAGACAGAAGGGGAGGAAGCTTTCTTT.

J is TRBJ1-2 and V is TRBV7-8; TRBD1 aligns across 7 bases. Germline V gives CDR1 SGHVS, CDR2 FQNEAQ. The V segment lost 0 bases and the J segment 2 bases; nucleotides outside the gene matches: 6. The CDR3 is made up of 16 amino acids. The CDR3 protein is CASSLAGTEVNYGYTF. CDR3 nucleotides: TGTGCCAGCAGCTTAGCGGGGACAGAAGTAAACTATGGCTACACCTTC.

The chain uses TRBV5-8 and TRBJ1-5; perhaps TRBD1 as D (6 bases). V was pared by 0 bases and J by 7 bases, with 11 bases between. Germline loops: CDR1 SGHTS, CDR2 YDEGEE. This CDR3 is 14 amino acids long. The CDR3 reads CASSLAGGWQPQHF. CDR3 DNA: TGTGCCAGCAGCTTGGCGGGGGGCTGGCAGCCCCAGCATTTT.

J is TRBJ2-6 and V is TRBV18, with TRBD1 matching 7 bases. V dropped 4 bases and J dropped 0; count of bases not matched to a gene: 6. Germline V gene sequence: CDR1 KGHSH, CDR2 LQKENI. CDR3 length equals 17 residues. CDR3 nucleotide sequence: TGTGCCAGCTCACTCGGACAGGACCACTCTGGGGCCAACGTCCTGACTTTC. Translating it yields CASSLGQDHSGANVLTF.